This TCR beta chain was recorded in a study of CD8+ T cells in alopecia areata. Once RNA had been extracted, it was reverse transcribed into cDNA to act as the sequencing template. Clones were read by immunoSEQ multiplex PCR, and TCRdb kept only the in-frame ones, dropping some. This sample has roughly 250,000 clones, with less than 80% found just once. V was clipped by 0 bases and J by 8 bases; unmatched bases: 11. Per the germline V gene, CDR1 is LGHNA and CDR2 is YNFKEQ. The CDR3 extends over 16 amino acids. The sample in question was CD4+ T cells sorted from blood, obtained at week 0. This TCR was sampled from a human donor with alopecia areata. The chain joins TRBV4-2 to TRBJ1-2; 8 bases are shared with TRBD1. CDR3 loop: CASSQEPGQASGGYTF. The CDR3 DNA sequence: TGTGCCAGCAGCCAAGAACCGGGACAGGCCTCGGGAGGCTACACCTTC.